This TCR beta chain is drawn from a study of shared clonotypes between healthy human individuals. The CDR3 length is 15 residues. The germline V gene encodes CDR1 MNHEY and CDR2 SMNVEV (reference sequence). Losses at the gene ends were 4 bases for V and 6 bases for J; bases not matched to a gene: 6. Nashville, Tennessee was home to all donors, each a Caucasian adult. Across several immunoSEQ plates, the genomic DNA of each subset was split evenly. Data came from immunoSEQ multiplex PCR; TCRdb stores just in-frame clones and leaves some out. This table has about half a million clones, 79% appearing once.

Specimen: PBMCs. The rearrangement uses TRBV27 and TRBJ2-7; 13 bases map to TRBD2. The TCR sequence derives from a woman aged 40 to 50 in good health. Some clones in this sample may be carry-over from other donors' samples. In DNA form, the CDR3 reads TGTGCCAGCAGTTCAGGGACTAGCGGGATAGGCGAGCAGTACTTC. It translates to CASSSGTSGIGEQYF.